The T cell receptor beta chain described here comes from a study of T cell changes during pregnancy in multiple sclerosis. The method was immunoSEQ multiplex PCR; TCRdb's version includes in-frame clones alone and lacks a portion of them. The data show more than 80,000 clones, 85% to 95% seen once. The CDR3 runs 14 residues. V was clipped by 3 bases and J by 4 bases, with 10 bases between them. Germline V CDR1 and CDR2: LNHDA, SQIVND (reference sequence). This chain links TRBV19 with TRBJ2-1; D is possibly TRBD1 (5 bases). The sequence was collected from a female donor with multiple sclerosis, enrolled in a pregnancy study. The sample here was peripheral blood, taken after pregnancy. CDR3 sequence (DNA): TGTGCCAGTAGTATCAGGGTGGGATACAATGAGCAGTTCTTC. This translates into CASSIRVGYNEQFF.